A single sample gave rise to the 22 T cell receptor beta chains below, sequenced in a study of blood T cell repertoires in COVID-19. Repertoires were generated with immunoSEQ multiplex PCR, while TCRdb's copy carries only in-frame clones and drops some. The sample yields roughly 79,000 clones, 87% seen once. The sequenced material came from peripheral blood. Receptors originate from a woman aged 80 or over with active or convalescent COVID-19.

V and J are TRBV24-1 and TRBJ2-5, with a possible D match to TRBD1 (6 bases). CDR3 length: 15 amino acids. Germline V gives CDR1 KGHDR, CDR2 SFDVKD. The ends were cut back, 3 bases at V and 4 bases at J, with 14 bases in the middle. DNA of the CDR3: TGTGCCACCAGTGATCCGCAGGGGAGAGGAGAGACCCAGTACTTC. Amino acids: CATSDPQGRGETQYF.

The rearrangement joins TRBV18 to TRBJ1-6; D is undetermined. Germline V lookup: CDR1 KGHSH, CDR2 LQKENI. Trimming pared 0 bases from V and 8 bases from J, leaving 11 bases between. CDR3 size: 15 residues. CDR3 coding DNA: TGTGCCAGCTCACCACCGGGCAGATCTTATTCACCCCTCCACTTT. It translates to CASSPPGRSYSPLHF.

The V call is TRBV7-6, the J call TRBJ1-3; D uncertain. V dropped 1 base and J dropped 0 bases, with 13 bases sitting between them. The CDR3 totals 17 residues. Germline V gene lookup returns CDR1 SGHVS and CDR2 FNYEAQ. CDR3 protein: CASSLEAVASSGNTIYF. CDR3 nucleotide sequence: TGTGCCAGCAGCTTAGAGGCGGTTGCGAGCTCTGGAAACACCATATATTTT.

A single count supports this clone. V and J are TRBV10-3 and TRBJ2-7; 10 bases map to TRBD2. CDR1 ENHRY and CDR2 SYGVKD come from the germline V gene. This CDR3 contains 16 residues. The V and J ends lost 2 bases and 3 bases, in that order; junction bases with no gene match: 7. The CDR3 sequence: CAISEGSGRDSYEQYF. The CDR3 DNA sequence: TGTGCCATCAGTGAGGGGAGCGGGAGGGATAGCTACGAGCAGTACTTC.

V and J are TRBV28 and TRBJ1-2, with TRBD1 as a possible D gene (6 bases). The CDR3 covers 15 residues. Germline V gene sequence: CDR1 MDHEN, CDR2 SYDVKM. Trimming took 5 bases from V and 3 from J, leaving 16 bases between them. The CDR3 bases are TGTGCCAGCAGTCCCCACCAAGGGGGAGACTATGGCTACACCTTC. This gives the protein CASSPHQGGDYGYTF.

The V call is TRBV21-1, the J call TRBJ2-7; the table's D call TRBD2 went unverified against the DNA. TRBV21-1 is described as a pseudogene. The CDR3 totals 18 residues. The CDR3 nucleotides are TGTGCCAGCAGCAAACCGAAAATCGACGCCAGCCTAGTCTACGAGCAGTACTTC. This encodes CASSKPKIDASLVYEQYF.

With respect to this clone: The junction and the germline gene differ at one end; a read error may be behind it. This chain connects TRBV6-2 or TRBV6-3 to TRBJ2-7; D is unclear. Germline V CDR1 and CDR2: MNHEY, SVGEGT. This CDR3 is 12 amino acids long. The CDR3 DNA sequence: TGTGCCAGCAGTTATAGATCCTCCGAGCAGTACTTC. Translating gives CASSYRSSEQYF.

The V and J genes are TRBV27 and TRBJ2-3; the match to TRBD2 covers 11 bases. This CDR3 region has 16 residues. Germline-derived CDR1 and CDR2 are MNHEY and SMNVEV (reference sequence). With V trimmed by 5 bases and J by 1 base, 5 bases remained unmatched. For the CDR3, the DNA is TGTGCCAGCAGTCGCCAACTAGCGGGAGGCACAGATACGCAGTATTTT. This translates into CASSRQLAGGTDTQYF.

The CDR3 DNA is TGTGCCAGCAGCTCCCAGACAGGGAACTATGGCTACACCTTC. Amino acid sequence: CASSSQTGNYGYTF. The chain uses TRBV5-5 and TRBJ1-2; TRBD1 agrees at 7 bases. With 3 bases clipped from V and 2 bases from J, the junction kept 4 bases outside the gene matches. The CDR3 extends over 14 amino acids. Germline CDR1 reads SGHKS; CDR2 reads YYEKEE (reference sequence).

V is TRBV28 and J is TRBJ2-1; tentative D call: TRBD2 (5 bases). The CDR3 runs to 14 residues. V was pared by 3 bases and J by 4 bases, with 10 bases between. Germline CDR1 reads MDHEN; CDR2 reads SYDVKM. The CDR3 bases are TGTGCCAGCAGTTTGATCGGCGGGTACAATGAGCAGTTCTTC. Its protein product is CASSLIGGYNEQFF.

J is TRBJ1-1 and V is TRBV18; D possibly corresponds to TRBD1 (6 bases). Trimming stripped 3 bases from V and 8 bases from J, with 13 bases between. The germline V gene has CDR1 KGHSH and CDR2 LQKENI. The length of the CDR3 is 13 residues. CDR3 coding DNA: TGTGCCAGCTCACCGTCTTTTGACAGGGAAGCTTTCTTT. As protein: CASSPSFDREAFF. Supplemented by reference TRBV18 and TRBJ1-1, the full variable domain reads NAGVMQNPRHLVRRRGQEARLRCSPMKGHSHVYWYRQLPEEGLKFMVYLQKENIIDESGMPKERFSAEFPKEGPSILRIQQVVRGDSAAYFCASSPSFDREAFFGQGTRLTVV.

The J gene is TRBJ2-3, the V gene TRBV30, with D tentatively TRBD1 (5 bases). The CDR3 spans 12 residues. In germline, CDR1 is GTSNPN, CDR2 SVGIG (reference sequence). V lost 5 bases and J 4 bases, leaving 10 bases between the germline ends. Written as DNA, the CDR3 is TGTGCCTGGGGAAAAGGGGCAGATACGCAGTATTTT. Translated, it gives CAWGKGADTQYF. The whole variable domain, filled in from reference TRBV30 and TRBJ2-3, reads SQTIHQWPATLVQPVGSPLSLECTVEGTSNPNLYWYRQAAGRGLQLLFYSVGIGQISSEVPQNLSASRPQDRQFILSSKKLLLSDSGFYLCAWGKGADTQYFGPGTRLTVL.

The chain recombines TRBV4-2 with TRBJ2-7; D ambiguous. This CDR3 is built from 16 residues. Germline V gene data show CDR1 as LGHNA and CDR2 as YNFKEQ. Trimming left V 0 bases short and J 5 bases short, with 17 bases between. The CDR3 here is CASSQDLASPWDEQYF. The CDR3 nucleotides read TGTGCCAGCAGCCAAGATTTAGCCTCCCCCTGGGACGAGCAGTACTTC.

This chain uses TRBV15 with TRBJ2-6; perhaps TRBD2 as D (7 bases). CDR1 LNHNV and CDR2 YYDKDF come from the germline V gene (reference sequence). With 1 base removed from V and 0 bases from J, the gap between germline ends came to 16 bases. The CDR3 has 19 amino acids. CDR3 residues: CATSRGRGGSLSGANVLTF. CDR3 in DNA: TGTGCCACCAGCAGAGGGAGGGGGGGCTCCCTCTCTGGGGCCAACGTCCTGACTTTC.

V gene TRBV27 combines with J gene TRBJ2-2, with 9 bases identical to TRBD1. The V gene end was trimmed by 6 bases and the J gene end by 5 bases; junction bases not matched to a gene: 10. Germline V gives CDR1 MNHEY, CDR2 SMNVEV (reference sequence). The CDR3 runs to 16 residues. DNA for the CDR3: TGTGCCAGCAGCAAACAGGGGGCGTTAAGAACCGGGGAGCTGTTTTTT. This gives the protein CASSKQGALRTGELFF.

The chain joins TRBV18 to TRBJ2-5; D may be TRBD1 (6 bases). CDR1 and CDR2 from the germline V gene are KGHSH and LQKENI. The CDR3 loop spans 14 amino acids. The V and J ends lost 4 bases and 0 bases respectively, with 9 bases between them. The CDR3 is CASSLRDNQETQYF. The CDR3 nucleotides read TGTGCCAGCTCACTCCGGGACAACCAAGAGACCCAGTACTTC.

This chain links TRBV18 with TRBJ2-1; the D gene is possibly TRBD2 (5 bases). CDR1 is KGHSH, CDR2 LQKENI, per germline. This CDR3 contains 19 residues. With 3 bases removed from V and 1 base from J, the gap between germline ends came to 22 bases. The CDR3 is CASSPSAGDSTDSYNEQFF. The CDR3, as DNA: TGTGCCAGCTCACCGTCAGCCGGGGATTCAACCGATTCCTACAATGAGCAGTTCTTC.

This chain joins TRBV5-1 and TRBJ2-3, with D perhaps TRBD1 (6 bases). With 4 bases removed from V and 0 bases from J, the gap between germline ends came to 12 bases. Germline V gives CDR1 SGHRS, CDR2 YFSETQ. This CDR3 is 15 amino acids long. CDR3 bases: TGCGCCAGCAGCCCCGGGACACCTAGCACAGATACGCAGTATTTT. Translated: CASSPGTPSTDTQYF.

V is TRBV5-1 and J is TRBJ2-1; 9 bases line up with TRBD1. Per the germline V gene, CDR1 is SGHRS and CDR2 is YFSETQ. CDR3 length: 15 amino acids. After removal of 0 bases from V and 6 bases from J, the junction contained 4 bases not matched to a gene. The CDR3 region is CASSLERQGGNEQFF. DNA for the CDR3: TGCGCCAGCAGCTTGGAGAGACAGGGGGGCAATGAGCAGTTCTTC.

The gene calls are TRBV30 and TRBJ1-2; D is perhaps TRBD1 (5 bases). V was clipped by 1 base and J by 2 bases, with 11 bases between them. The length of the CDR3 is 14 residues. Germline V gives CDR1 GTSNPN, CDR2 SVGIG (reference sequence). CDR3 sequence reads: CAWSGLGQNYGYTF. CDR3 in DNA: TGTGCCTGGAGTGGACTGGGGCAGAACTATGGCTACACCTTC.

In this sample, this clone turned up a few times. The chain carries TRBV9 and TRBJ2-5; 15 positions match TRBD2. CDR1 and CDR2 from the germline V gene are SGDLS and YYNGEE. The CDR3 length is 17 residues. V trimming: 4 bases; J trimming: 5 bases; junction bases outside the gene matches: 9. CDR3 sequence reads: CASSRGLAGGLGETQYF. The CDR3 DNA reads TGTGCCAGCAGCCGCGGACTAGCGGGGGGGCTGGGTGAGACCCAGTACTTC.

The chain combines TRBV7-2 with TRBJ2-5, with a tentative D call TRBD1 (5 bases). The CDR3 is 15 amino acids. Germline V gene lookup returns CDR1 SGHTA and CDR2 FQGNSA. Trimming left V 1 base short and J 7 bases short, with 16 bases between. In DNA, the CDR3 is TGTGCCAGCAGCTTAGTCAGGGCCCCGTCGGGGACCCAGTACTTC. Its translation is CASSLVRAPSGTQYF.